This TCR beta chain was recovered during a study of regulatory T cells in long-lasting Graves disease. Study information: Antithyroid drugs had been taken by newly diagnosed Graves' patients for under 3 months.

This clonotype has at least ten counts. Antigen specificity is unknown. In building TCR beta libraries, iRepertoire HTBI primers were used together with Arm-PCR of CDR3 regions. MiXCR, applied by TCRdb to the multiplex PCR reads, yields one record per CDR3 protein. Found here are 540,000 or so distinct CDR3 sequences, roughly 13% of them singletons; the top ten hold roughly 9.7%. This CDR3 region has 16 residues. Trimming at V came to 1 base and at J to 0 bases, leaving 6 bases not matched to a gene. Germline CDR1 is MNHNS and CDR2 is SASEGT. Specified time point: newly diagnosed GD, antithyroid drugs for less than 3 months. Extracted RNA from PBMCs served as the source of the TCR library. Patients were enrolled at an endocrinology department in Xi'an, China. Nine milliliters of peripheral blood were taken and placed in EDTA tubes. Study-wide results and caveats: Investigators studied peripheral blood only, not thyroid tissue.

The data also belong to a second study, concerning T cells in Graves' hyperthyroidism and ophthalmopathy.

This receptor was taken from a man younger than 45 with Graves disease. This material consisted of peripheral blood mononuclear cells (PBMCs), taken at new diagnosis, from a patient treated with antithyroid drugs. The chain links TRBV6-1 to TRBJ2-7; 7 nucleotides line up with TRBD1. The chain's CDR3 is CASSEGPGDSSYEQYF. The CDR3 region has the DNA TGTGCCAGCAGTGAAGGTCCAGGGGACAGCTCCTACGAGCAGTACTTC.